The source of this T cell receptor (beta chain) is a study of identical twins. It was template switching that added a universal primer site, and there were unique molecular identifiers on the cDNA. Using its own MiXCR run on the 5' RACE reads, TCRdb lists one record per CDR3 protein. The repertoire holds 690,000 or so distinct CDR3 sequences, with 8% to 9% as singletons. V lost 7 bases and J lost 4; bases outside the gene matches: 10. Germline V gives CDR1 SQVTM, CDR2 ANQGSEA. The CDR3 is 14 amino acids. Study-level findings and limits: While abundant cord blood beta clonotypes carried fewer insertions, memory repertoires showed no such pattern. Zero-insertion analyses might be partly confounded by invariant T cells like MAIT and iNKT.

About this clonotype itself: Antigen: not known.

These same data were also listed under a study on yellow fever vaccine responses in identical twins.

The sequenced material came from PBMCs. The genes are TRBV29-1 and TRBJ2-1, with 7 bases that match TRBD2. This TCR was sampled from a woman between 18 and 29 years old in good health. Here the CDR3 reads CSAPRISGYNEQFF. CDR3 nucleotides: TGCAGCGCCCCCCGTATTAGCGGGTACAATGAGCAGTTCTTC.